This TCR beta chain is from a study of CD8 T cells in Susac syndrome. The authors reverse transcribed about 0.45 to 1 ug RNA with random hexamers. The TCR beta CDR3 was amplified by immunoSEQ multiplex PCR across 54 Vbeta, 13 Jbeta. In TCRdb, the immunoSEQ multiplex PCR reads were re-called with MiXCR into one record per CDR3 protein. Of approximately 230,000 distinct CDR3 sequences listed, around 93% were seen once; the top ten hold roughly 0.07%. With V trimmed by 10 bases and J by 2 bases, 5 bases remained unmatched. The CDR3 consists of 13 residues. Germline V lookup: CDR1 MRHNA, CDR2 SNTAGT. Sequencing of TCR beta covered CD8+ and CD4+ T cells obtained from blood. Patients with stable or active relapsing-remitting disease, all of them treatment-naive, made up the multiple sclerosis controls.

Sequencing used CD4+ T cells from PBMCs. V usage is TRBV6-4 and J usage is TRBJ2-3; 8 bases are a match to TRBD2. The TCR sequence derives from a human donor with multiple sclerosis. CDR3 amino acids: CAMRTSLTDTQYF. DNA for the CDR3: TGTGCCATGCGGACTAGCCTCACAGATACGCAGTATTTT.